The source of this T cell receptor (beta chain) is a study of response to subunit inactivated influenza vaccine. Findings of the study overall: Each seasonal flu vaccination may recruit only limited new T cells, authors suggested.

Worth noting for this clonotype: Its antigen is currently unknown. It may be a read error: a sequence one base away is much more abundant.

TCRdb ran MiXCR on the RT-PCR reads and lists one entry per CDR3 protein. The table records some 600,000 distinct CDR3 sequences, 12% to 15% of them present only once. Germline V lookup: CDR1 LNHNV, CDR2 YYDKDF (reference sequence). This CDR3 region has 16 residues. The rearrangement uses TRBV15 and TRBJ2-1; D not resolved. The clonotype originates from a man in his fifties or sixties who received an inactivated influenza vaccine. The sample was PBMCs from blood, taken roughly 2 weeks before vaccination. This chain's CDR3 is CTTSTGDVGIYNEQFF. CDR3 bases: TGTACCACCAGCACCGGAGATGTGGGGATTTACAATGAGCAGTTCTTC.